This T cell receptor (beta chain) is from a study of T cell responses to AZD1222 COVID-19 vaccine. Study findings and constraints: Just a handful of AZD1222 recipients tested seropositive at baseline. The donors showed a predominance of white British ancestry and of females, with possible underestimation of clonal diversity.

This CDR3 spans 14 amino acids. From germline, CDR1 is LNHDA and CDR2 SQIVND (reference sequence). Trimming cost V 4 bases and J 3 bases; bases outside gene matches: 2. TCRdb's table, derived via immunoSEQ multiplex PCR, lists solely in-frame clones and lacks some. The sample consists of about 180,000 clones, about nine tenths of them appearing once. Details on this clone: Its specificity is unknown.

The sequence was collected from an adult in good health. The source material was peripheral blood, sampled on day 0 of AZD1222 vaccination. V gene TRBV19 combines with J gene TRBJ1-1, with 10 bases fitting TRBD1. CDR3 protein: CASSTGQGYTEAFF. The CDR3 nucleotides are TGTGCCAGTAGTACGGGACAGGGGTACACTGAAGCTTTCTTT.